The rows below give T cell receptor beta chains drawn from one sample of a study of blood T cell repertoires in COVID-19. Measured with immunoSEQ multiplex PCR; TCRdb has only the in-frame clones, and not every one. This sample has fewer than 55,000 clones, with 82% found just once. The specimen was peripheral blood. These receptors all come from a woman aged 60-70 years with acute or convalescent COVID-19. The CDR3 runs from the conserved cysteine through the conserved F or W. The order of the fields is D gene, V gene, clone size, J gene, CDR3 protein. The D gene is left open where the match is weak. For some rows the clone size is stated as once, few or many, or as a class when expanded; others skip it.

NA,TRBV10-2,NA,TRBJ1-4,CASSDSPGSKLFF
NA,TRBV5-8,NA,TRBJ2-2,CASSPGQRTGELFF
NA,TRBV7-9,NA,TRBJ2-5,CASSLGLAKETQYF
TRBD1,TRBV11-1,NA,TRBJ2-5,CASSTGTGGQETQYF
TRBD1,TRBV5-4,NA,TRBJ2-5,CASSLRGQGQETQYF
NA,TRBV30,few,TRBJ1-2,CAWRPQGTSGYTF
NA,TRBV5-6,NA,TRBJ2-3,CASSSPIQDTQYF
TRBD2,TRBV12-3/TRBV12-4,NA,TRBJ2-5,CASSLREKETQYF
TRBD1,TRBV2,NA,TRBJ2-7,CASRARRQGTYEQYF
TRBD1,TRBV19,once,TRBJ1-1,CASNTGGASTEAFF
TRBD2,TRBV18,NA,TRBJ2-1,CASSPYQAGSYNEQFF
TRBD1,TRBV27,few,TRBJ2-5,CASSFWDRGRETQYF
TRBD1,TRBV5-4,NA,TRBJ1-4,CASSLAQGDTNEKLFF
TRBD1,TRBV6-2/TRBV6-3,NA,TRBJ1-1,CASSYGGTGGGNTEAFF
TRBD2,TRBV29-1,medium-sized,TRBJ2-2,CSVELAGVNTGELFF
TRBD2,TRBV15,NA,TRBJ2-7,CATRASGGSYEQYF
NA,TRBV4-1,NA,TRBJ1-1,CASSQEWELNTEAFF
TRBD1,TRBV5-1,NA,TRBJ2-3,CASSPDRGDTQYF
NA,TRBV5-6,few,TRBJ1-2,CASSWGVQNYGYTF
TRBD1,TRBV2,NA,TRBJ1-2,CASRRDRGLHGYTF
NA,TRBV5-4,NA,TRBJ2-4,CASSSYRGGNIQYF
TRBD1,TRBV18,NA,TRBJ1-1,CASSLGTVADGAEAFF
TRBD1,TRBV2,NA,TRBJ2-7,CASSEYRYSGTGGFEQYF
TRBD1,TRBV6-6,NA,TRBJ1-1,CASSLGQGFEAFF
NA,TRBV19,NA,TRBJ2-1,CASSDTSSYNEQFF
TRBD1,TRBV19,NA,TRBJ1-2,CASRNPGTGGGYTF
TRBD2,TRBV5-1,NA,TRBJ2-1,CASSSKTSGINEQFF
NA,TRBV2,NA,TRBJ2-1,CASSFMREQFF
TRBD2,TRBV7-6,NA,TRBJ2-3,CASRIGASGGQGDTQYF
TRBD2,TRBV19,NA,TRBJ2-1,CASSWTSGYNEQFF
TRBD1,TRBV5-1,NA,TRBJ1-1,CASSLGDRSNTEAFF
TRBD1,TRBV24-1,NA,TRBJ2-2,CATSDPGTGLTGELFF
NA,TRBV5-1,once,TRBJ2-3,CASSLGQARTDTQYF
TRBD2,TRBV4-1,few,TRBJ2-5,CASSEQIAGARKETQYF
TRBD2,TRBV28,few,TRBJ2-7,CASSRTSTLYEQYF
NA,TRBV9,NA,TRBJ1-2,CASSGRLEGYTF
NA,TRBV6-4,NA,TRBJ2-7,CASSVDAGARGEQYF
NA,TRBV19,NA,TRBJ2-7,CASSRQGINEQYF
TRBD2,TRBV10-2,NA,TRBJ2-1,CASSAGTSSNQFF
TRBD1,TRBV7-2,NA,TRBJ1-5,CASSLVTGGQPQHF
TRBD1,TRBV7-9,few,TRBJ1-1,CASSDPWSGGNTEAFF
TRBD2,TRBV19,NA,TRBJ2-3,CASSQYYGGAQDTQYF
NA,TRBV30,NA,TRBJ2-7,CAWSVVRGHEQYF
NA,TRBV27,NA,TRBJ2-6,CASSFTGTAGANVLTF
NA,TRBV6-5,NA,TRBJ2-7,CAIQTGSYEQYF
NA,TRBV7-6,NA,TRBJ2-7,CASSLSSGAYEQYF
NA,TRBV7-8,NA,TRBJ1-2,CASSDRDTSRYGYTF
NA,TRBV2,few,TRBJ2-5,CASSEARSQETQYF
NA,TRBV30,NA,TRBJ1-2,CAWSVHALGGRGYTF
TRBD2,TRBV15,NA,TRBJ2-5,CATSRARTRKTQYF
NA,TRBV6-6,NA,TRBJ1-5,CASKTGNQPQHF
NA,TRBV28,once,TRBJ1-6,CASRNRVSNSPLHF